This T cell receptor beta chain appears in the sequencing data of a study of OX40 agonist ivuxolimab in advanced cancers. In terms of the full investigation: The costimulatory receptor OX40 (CD134) was targeted by ivuxolimab, a fully human IgG2 agonistic monoclonal antibody. Intravenous ivuxolimab was administered to patients every 2 weeks at six dose levels: 0.01, 0.1, 0.3, 1.5, 3 and 10 mg/kg. Among the approximately 54 dose-escalation patients, around 19 had hepatocellular carcinoma, approximately 15 melanoma, 9 renal cell carcinoma and 9 head and neck cancer. In the dose-escalation cohort, around four fifths of patients were male, and the mean age was approximately 60 years, with a range of about 20 to 79. Patients were allowed to have had prior anti-PD-1, anti-PD-L1 or anti-CTLA-4 therapy, and 40% of the dose-escalation patients had been treated with checkpoint inhibitors. Three dose-escalation patients achieved partial responses, one with hepatocellular carcinoma and two with cutaneous melanoma. Peripheral TCRbeta sequencing aimed to test whether ivuxolimab altered TCR sequence diversity and caused clonal T-cell expansion. The paper covers the monotherapy dose-escalation part of the phase I ivuxolimab trial, which included N ≈ 52 patients. Here is what the overall study found, with its caveats: On average, CD8+ T cells showed more expanded clones than CD4+ T cells after ivuxolimab. Which antigens the clonally expanded peripheral T cells were specific for was not determined. At doses from 0.1 to 3.0 mg/kg, clonal expansion was seen in both CD4+ and CD8+ blood T cells between baseline and week 6. Partial responders in the 0.1-3.0 mg/kg groups had among the lowest normalized peripheral clonal expansion, especially among CD8+ T cells. Low levels of normalized T-cell clonal expansion were also seen in some patients who did not respond.

For sequencing of the TCRbeta CDR3 region, genomic DNA was extracted from the sorted cells. TCRbeta CDR3 regions were sequenced using the immunoSEQ Assay. TCRdb mirrors the immuneACCESS table, restricted to in-frame sequences. Some clones are absent from its copies; in checked studies, under half trace to an unresolved V gene, and the reason for the others is unknown. The sample table shows 100,000 or so clones, and 90% are seen once. The top ten constitute about 0.29% of the sample. The trial excluded patients who had a history of autoimmune disease or were on systemic immunosuppression. Peripheral blood for TCR sequencing was collected from all dose cohorts at baseline, on cycle 4 day 1, and on cycle 7 day 1. Samples were obtained from an open-label, multicenter, first-in-human phase I dose-escalation trial of ivuxolimab. Adults with locally advanced or metastatic melanoma, renal cell, hepatocellular, or head and neck squamous cell carcinoma were enrolled in the trial. Before TCR sequencing, CD4+ T cells and CD8+ T cells from peripheral blood were sorted into separate populations.

To note about this clone: This clone's antigen is unknown. No base qualities exist here, and no much larger clone lies one base off it.

The TCR originated in an adult with an advanced solid tumor such as melanoma, head and neck, liver or kidney cancer. The specimen comprised CD4+ or CD8+ T cells sorted from blood, sampled in a trial of the OX40 agonist ivuxolimab.

At the DNA level, the sequence is TGTGCCAGCAGTTACACACCAATCGGTGGCTACACCTTC. Its translation reads: CASSYTPIGGYTF. The chain is encoded by TRBV6-5 joined to TRBJ1-2; the D gene assignment is ambiguous. Trimming removed 2 bases from V and 7 bases from J, leaving 11 bases between the germline ends. CDR1 and CDR2, per the germline V gene, are MNHEY and SVGAGI. From the cysteine through the phenylalanine, the CDR3 covers 13 amino acids. Only the CDR3 DNA stays, 39 bases, in frame from base 1.